Described below is a single T cell receptor (beta chain) sequence and its context. This sample was taken from a study of blood T cell repertoires in COVID-19. Overall study context: The United States, Italy and Spain provided the acute and convalescent COVID-19 samples. T cells, B-cell-depleted T cells, or PBMCs provided the cDNA or gDNA that served as material.

The V segment lost 6 bases and the J segment 5 bases; nucleotides outside the gene matches: 11. The CDR3 is made up of 15 amino acids. Germline V gene sequence: CDR1 SNHLY, CDR2 FYNNEI. Original data processing: Estimated nucleated cell counts came from reference gene primer amplification. Only in-frame clones appear in the TCRdb table, and some are missing; sequencing was by immunoSEQ multiplex PCR. V, J and clone size are taken as reported in that table, and D and trimming were inferred from the DNA itself. The data show approximately 100,000 clones, approximately 85% seen once. The V gene is TRBV2, the J gene TRBJ2-5; the match to TRBD1 covers 8 bases. This sequence was found in a human donor in a cohort sampled during active COVID-19. Sequenced sample: peripheral blood. The CDR3 protein is CASSRTDRARETQYF. The CDR3 region has the DNA TGTGCCAGCAGCCGGACGGACAGGGCCAGGGAGACCCAGTACTTC.